A selection of T cell receptor beta chains follows, all from one sample in a study of T-cell memory formation after mild COVID-19. TCRdb reprocessed the 5' RACE reads via MiXCR and lists one record per CDR3 protein. Seen here are 400,000 to 500,000 distinct CDR3 sequences, 20% to 25% observed once, and the top ten hold roughly 8.9%. Source material: PBMCs or a T cell subset sorted from them (not recorded which). These receptors all stem from an adult woman who had mild COVID-19 (a few samples of this study predate the infection). Cell type and time point are not known. CDR3s include the opening cysteine and the closing phenylalanine or tryptophan.

TRBV6-6	TRBJ2-5	CASTQGETQYF
TRBV4-1	TRBJ1-2	CASSQDPGGSGYGYTF
TRBV7-9	TRBJ2-7	CASSPIGSNKYEQYF
TRBV6-1	TRBJ2-1	CASRVIWAYNEQFF
TRBV7-9	TRBJ2-1	CASSPWVAGLYNEQFF
TRBV29-1	TRBJ2-3	CSLSVAGADTQYF
TRBV20-1	TRBJ1-1	CSAPYGGRMNTEAFF
TRBV7-3	TRBJ2-3	CASSRTKDGDTQYF
TRBV20-1	TRBJ2-1	CSARAPTGKSAYNEQFF
TRBV15	TRBJ2-3	CATSRAWGSTDTQYF
TRBV7-3	TRBJ2-2	CASSTLGGPDTGELFF
TRBV5-1	TRBJ1-1	CASSSRSGVTEAFF
TRBV7-9	TRBJ2-5	CASSLLFKGKETQYF
TRBV25-1	TRBJ1-2	CASSEYGGGKLYGYTF
TRBV3-2	TRBJ1-4	CASSQAGQGTLLEEKLFF
TRBV5-1	TRBJ2-1	CASSTSRGEQFF
TRBV20-1	TRBJ2-4	CSARPRGLLAKNIQYF
TRBV30	TRBJ2-2	CAWSVRNTGELFF
TRBV10-3	TRBJ2-3	CAIHTGGPDTQYF
TRBV7-9	TRBJ2-3	CASSSPLADTQYF
TRBV6-1	TRBJ2-7	CASAWVGGYEQYF
TRBV18	TRBJ2-1	CASSPTTGNNEQFF
TRBV29-1	TRBJ2-1	CSVEGQGARHNEQFF
TRBV9	TRBJ1-1	CASSGGGEGWGKAFF
TRBV6-5	TRBJ2-7	CASSRTSPGEQYF
TRBV5-1	TRBJ2-5	CASSLRGGDQETQYF
TRBV20-1	TRBJ1-1	CSARGVRGETEAFF
TRBV4-1	TRBJ2-1	CASSQTRGTTYGEQFF
TRBV6-1	TRBJ1-1	CASSEVILGTEAFF
TRBV2	TRBJ2-2	CASSVGTGPNTGELFF
TRBV7-6	TRBJ2-7	CASSSEGQGFSYEQYF
TRBV5-1	TRBJ1-1	CASSSRPRGTEAFF
TRBV24-1	TRBJ2-7	CATSDTGARSYEQYF
TRBV2	TRBJ2-2	CASSEGTSGGGELFF
TRBV19	TRBJ2-1	CASNRGPSYNEQFF
TRBV6-5	TRBJ1-1	CASSLDASTEAFF
TRBV14	TRBJ2-1	CASSQGWTSGIRNEQFF
TRBV29-1	TRBJ1-5	CSVEDTSSDF
TRBV29-1	TRBJ2-1	CSVRSGTGEWNEQFF
TRBV11-2	TRBJ2-7	CASRSLRDRGHEQYF
TRBV20-1	TRBJ2-5	CSAGLAGGLETQYF